This T cell receptor beta chain was obtained from a study of CD8+ T cells in alopecia areata. The overall study: Administration of oral tofacitinib to treated patients was at 5 to 10 mg twice daily.

Once RNA had been extracted, it was reverse transcribed into cDNA to act as the sequencing template. Repertoires were generated with immunoSEQ multiplex PCR, while TCRdb's copy carries only in-frame clones and drops some. Among more than 90,000 clones, under 70% were seen once, and the ten largest hold 15% to 17%. Per the germline V gene, CDR1 is LNHDA and CDR2 is SQIVND (reference sequence). V gave up 6 bases and J gave up 0 bases, with 12 bases separating them. The CDR3 covers 15 residues. Treatment noted: oral pan-JAK inhibitor, 5-10 mg twice daily. The sample here was CD8+ T cells sorted from blood, taken at week 4, from a patient treated with tofacitinib. This clonotype was sampled from a human donor with alopecia areata. J is TRBJ2-1 and V is TRBV19; the D is unclear. The CDR3 sequence is CASSSDASSYNEQFF. The CDR3 DNA reads TGTGCCAGTAGCTCGGACGCGAGCTCCTACAATGAGCAGTTCTTC.